This TCR beta chain came from a study of blood T cell repertoires in COVID-19. Study context: Samples of COVID-19 (acute and convalescent) were obtained from the United States, Italy and Spain. In each case, the material was cDNA or gDNA derived from T cells, B-cell-depleted T cells, or PBMCs.

Per the original methods: Reference gene primer amplification in the assay estimated nucleated cell counts. Sequenced by immunoSEQ multiplex PCR; TCRdb stores in-frame clones only, minus some. The V and J calls and the clone size are those of that table, but D and trimming were determined from the DNA. Among roughly 40,000 clones, approximately 86% were seen once, and the ten largest hold approximately 59%. To note about this clone: The junction departs from germline at one end; a sequencing error may be responsible.

The specimen sequenced was peripheral blood. The receptor's source is a man aged 65 to 79 with acute or convalescent COVID-19.

The CDR3 spells CASSDTQLGNQPQHF. The DNA of the CDR3 is TGTGCCAGCAGCGATACTCAACTGGGCAACCAGCCCCAGCATTTT. V and J are TRBV7-2 and TRBJ1-5; D gene uncertain. The CDR3 totals 15 residues. The germline CDR1 and CDR2 sequences are SGHTA and FQGNSA.